Included here is one T cell receptor beta chain sequence, with context. Its antigen remains unknown. The germline gives CDR1 SGDLS, CDR2 YYNGEE. The CDR3 is 15 residues long. V lost 5 bases and J lost 4; bases outside the gene matches: 9. Some clones are missing from TCRdb's copy, which holds only in-frame ones; the method was immunoSEQ multiplex PCR. The profile shows some 93,000 clones, roughly nine tenths of them singletons. The data originate from a study of graft-versus-host responses after intestinal transplantation. Study overall: Grafts that recipients had were multivisceral, liver-intestinal, or isolated intestinal transplants.

General observations from the study: In recipient marrow, GvH clones were found, and some appeared first in ileum or blood. Allografts from individuals with graft-donor T cell macrochimerism displayed high graft-versus-host to host-versus-graft clonal ratios.

The TCR sequence derives from a human donor who received an intestinal transplant. The sample was unstimulated CD8+ T cells sorted from spleen or lymph node cells, taken before intestinal transplant. The chain links TRBV9 to TRBJ1-3; 7 bases align to TRBD1. CDR3 DNA sequence: TGTGCCAGCAGTGGACAGGTCAAAGCGGGAAACACCATATATTTT. Residues: CASSGQVKAGNTIYF.